This T cell receptor (beta chain) was observed in a study of beta chain features in type 1 diabetes. Expressed TCRB transcripts got sequenced, as all isolated RNA was reverse transcribed. Here immunoSEQ multiplex PCR was the method, and the copy in TCRdb shows in-frame clones only, minus some. Of under 350,000 clones in the sample, approximately 24% were seen once. CDR1 and CDR2 (germline): MNHEY, SMNVEV (reference sequence). The CDR3 spans 12 residues. Trimming removed 2 bases at V and 4 bases at J, with 5 bases between. Sorting that relied on CD45RO/CCR7/CD25/CD127/CD95/CD27 yielded CD4+ naive, central memory, regulatory and stem cell-like memory cells. Findings and limits, study-wide: In type 1 diabetes patients, VDJ junctions had fewer insertions; deletions at these junctions were more frequent. It was possible that PCR favored shorter templates, equally so in patients and controls. Researchers report that Type 1 diabetes patients had moderately but significantly shorter TCRB CDR3s across all four CD4+ subsets.

This clone occurred a few times. Its antigen is as yet unknown. The TCR sequence derives from a woman in her thirties with type 1 diabetes. The rearrangement uses TRBV27 and TRBJ2-5; unclear D gene. The source material was naive CD4+ T cells from blood. Here the CDR3 reads CASSLLGETQYF. CDR3 nucleotide sequence: TGTGCCAGCAGTTTACTCGGAGAGACCCAGTACTTC.